These 32 T cell receptor beta chains share one sample of origin, sequenced in a study of T cells in Graves' hyperthyroidism and ophthalmopathy. RNA transcripts served as the template for amplifying TCR beta CDR3 regions. HTBI primers were used for first-round RT-PCR of the TCR CDR3. Each CDR3 protein gets one entry after TCRdb re-called the multiplex PCR reads with MiXCR. The sample includes approximately 400,000 distinct CDR3 sequences, approximately 14% of them seen just once. Sample: blood. The receptors derive from a woman aged 18-29 years with Graves' hyperthyroidism.

Comment on this clonotype: This could be a read error, since a much larger clone is one nucleotide away. The rearrangement uses TRBV25-1 and TRBJ2-1, with TRBD1 as a possible D gene (5 bases). V was clipped by 1 base and J by 6 bases, with 16 bases between them. Germline values: CDR1 MGHDK, CDR2 SYGVNS. The length of the CDR3 is 16 residues. DNA of the CDR3: TGTGCCAGCAGTGAATTGGGGCTAAATGGGTCCAATGAGCAGTTCTTC. This sequence encodes CASSELGLNGSNEQFF.

The rearrangement links TRBV20-1 to TRBJ2-7, with a tentative D call TRBD2 (5 bases). The germline gives CDR1 DFQATT, CDR2 SNEGSKA (reference sequence). V gave up 0 bases and J gave up 6 bases, with 18 bases separating them. The CDR3 spans 15 residues. DNA of the CDR3: TGCAGTGCTAGAGATTTGTCGACCCCCCTAGCCGAGCAGTACTTC. Translating gives CSARDLSTPLAEQYF.

There are many counts of this clonotype. For the CDR3, the DNA is TGCGCCAGCAGCTTGAACAGGAGCCCCTATGGCTACACCTTC. Translated, it gives CASSLNRSPYGYTF. The chain combines TRBV5-1 with TRBJ1-2; the D gene is possibly TRBD1 (5 bases). The CDR3 spans 14 residues. CDR1 SGHRS and CDR2 YFSETQ come from the germline V gene. Trimming stripped 1 base from V and 4 bases from J, with 11 bases between.

Worth noting for this clonotype: This may stem from a read error, because a much larger clone lies one nucleotide away. The chain employs TRBV12-3 or TRBV12-4 and TRBJ2-5; D may correspond to TRBD1 or TRBD2 (5 bases each). The CDR3 spans 12 residues. The CDR3 nucleotides read TGTGCCGGCAGTTTTTGGGGGGAGACCCAGTACTTC. It yields the protein CAGSFWGETQYF.

This clonotype was recorded many times. The V and J genes are TRBV20-1 and TRBJ1-1, with D perhaps matching TRBD1 (5 bases). This CDR3 has 14 residues. CDR1 and CDR2 (germline): DFQATT, SNEGSKA (reference sequence). V was cut by 5 bases and J by 1 base, with 14 bases left in between. CDR3 DNA sequence: TGCAGTGCTCCCCGGAAGGGGACGAACACTGAAGCTTTCTTT. It encodes CSAPRKGTNTEAFF.

A word on this clonotype: Possible read error: a much larger clone is one base away. The chain carries TRBV29-1 and TRBJ2-5; 8 bases are shared with TRBD2. CDR1 and CDR2 (germline): SQVTM, ANQGSEA. The length of the CDR3 is 15 residues. The chain's CDR3 is CSVVTNSGGQETQCF. In nucleotides, the CDR3 is TGCAGCGTTGTAACAAACAGCGGGGGCCAAGAGACCCAGTGCTTC.

The rearrangement links TRBV2 to TRBJ2-7; 8 bases are shared with TRBD1. The V gene's germline CDR1 is SNHLY and CDR2 FYNNEI. V shed 8 bases, J shed 5 bases, and the junction held 5 bases outside the gene matches. The CDR3 covers 12 residues. The CDR3 is CASLRGLHEQYF. CDR3 DNA sequence: TGTGCCAGCCTCAGGGGGCTCCACGAGCAGTACTTC.

The sample holds many counts of this clonotype. This chain connects TRBV7-9 to TRBJ1-5, with TRBD1 as a possible D gene (6 bases). The V end was cut by 2 bases, the J end by 4 bases, with 12 bases between. The CDR3 loop spans 15 amino acids. Germline V gene lookup returns CDR1 SEHNR and CDR2 FQNEAQ (reference sequence). CDR3 loop: CASSLFRGRNQPQHF. CDR3 nucleotide sequence: TGTGCCAGCAGCTTATTCCGGGGGCGGAATCAGCCCCAGCATTTT.

This clonotype was seen repeatedly, ten times or more. V gene TRBV6-1 combines with J gene TRBJ1-5, with TRBD1 as a possible D gene (5 bases). The length of the CDR3 is 15 residues. Trimming left V 5 bases short and J 0 bases short, with 11 bases between. Germline lookup yields CDR1 MNHNS and CDR2 SASEGT. The CDR3: CASSYLRDSNQPQHF. In DNA form, the CDR3 reads TGTGCCAGCAGTTACCTCAGGGATAGCAATCAGCCCCAGCATTTT.

This clonotype showed up many times. DNA for the CDR3: TGCGCCAGCAGCGGGCCCCGGGGGACTACGAAGACCCAGTACTTC. This sequence encodes CASSGPRGTTKTQYF. This chain connects TRBV5-1 to TRBJ2-5; 7 bases align to TRBD2. Germline-derived CDR1 and CDR2 are SGHRS and YFSETQ. After removal of 4 bases from V and 6 bases from J, the junction contained 12 bases not matched to a gene. This CDR3 comprises 15 residues.

The gene calls are TRBV4-1 and TRBJ1-3; 7 bases fit TRBD1. The germline V gene has CDR1 MGHRA and CDR2 YSYEKL. The V gene end was trimmed by 3 bases and the J gene end by 3 bases; junction bases not matched to a gene: 2. The CDR3 totals 14 residues. The CDR3 DNA reads TGCGCCAGCAGCCAGGGACAGCGTGGAAACACCATATATTTT. It is translated as CASSQGQRGNTIYF.

This clonotype was counted ten times or more. V and J are TRBV6-1 and TRBJ2-7, with TRBD2 identical over 7 bases. The germline gives CDR1 MNHNS, CDR2 SASEGT. The CDR3 contains 15 residues. The ends lost 3 bases at V and 5 bases at J; junction bases unmatched: 10. The CDR3 sequence: CASSDGGAGRDEQYF. CDR3 DNA sequence: TGTGCCAGCAGTGACGGCGGAGCGGGAAGGGACGAGCAGTACTTC.

This clonotype showed up just a few times. The chain uses TRBV7-9 and TRBJ2-6; 7 bases align to TRBD2. The V gene end was trimmed by 5 bases and the J gene end by 2 bases; junction bases not matched to a gene: 3. CDR3 length equals 15 residues. Germline loops: CDR1 SEHNR, CDR2 FQNEAQ (reference sequence). CDR3 in DNA: TGTGCCAGCAGCCCAAGCGGGGCTGGGGCCAACGTCCTGACTTTC. Encoded protein: CASSPSGAGANVLTF.

This clonotype occurred many times. The chain employs TRBV2 and TRBJ2-7, with D tentatively TRBD1 (6 bases). This CDR3 comprises 13 residues. CDR1 SNHLY and CDR2 FYNNEI come from the germline V gene. The V and J ends lost 11 bases and 1 base respectively, with 15 bases between them. The CDR3 here is CAATGTSSYEQYF. In DNA, the CDR3 is TGTGCCGCGACCGGGACATCTTCCTACGAGCAGTACTTC.

This clonotype came up many times. The gene calls are TRBV18 and TRBJ2-3, with D hard to call. Germline assignment: CDR1 KGHSH and CDR2 LQKENI. Trimming shortened V by 3 bases and J by 3 bases, and 10 bases separated the two germline ends. This CDR3 spans 14 amino acids. The chain's CDR3 is CASSPTRATDTQYF. The CDR3, as DNA: TGTGCCAGCTCACCGACCCGGGCGACAGATACGCAGTATTTT.

On this clonotype itself: This may come from a read error, since a much larger clone is one base off. Given the absence of the conserved phenylalanine or tryptophan at the CDR3 end, a read error is likely. The CDR3 spells CASSLNRSPYGYTL. CDR3 nucleotides: TGCGCCAGCAGCTTGAACAGGAGCCCCTATGGCTACACCCTC. V gene TRBV5-1 combines with J gene TRBJ1-2; tentative D call: TRBD1 (5 bases). V was clipped by 1 base and J by 4 bases, with 11 bases between them. The CDR3 runs 14 residues. CDR1 is SGHRS and CDR2 is YFSETQ in the germline V gene.

This clonotype came up many times. The V gene is TRBV7-3, the J gene TRBJ2-3, with 9 bases aligning to TRBD2. From germline, CDR1 is SGHTA and CDR2 FQGTGA. V lost 1 base, J lost 2 bases, and 1 base stayed unmatched. The CDR3 sequence is 15 residues long. DNA of the CDR3: TGTGCCAGCAGCTTAATAGCGGGGGCCACAGATACGCAGTATTTT. It is translated as CASSLIAGATDTQYF.

A few counts support this clonotype. V usage is TRBV20-1 and J usage is TRBJ2-6; D not certain. Trimming removed 6 bases from V and 0 bases from J, with 9 bases in between. CDR3 size: 14 residues. CDR1 is DFQATT and CDR2 is SNEGSKA in the germline V gene (reference sequence). CDR3: CSARAPSGANVLTF. The CDR3 region has the DNA TGCAGTGCCCGGGCCCCCTCTGGGGCCAACGTCCTGACTTTC.

This clonotype was detected many times. The CDR3 region is CASTPSRDRNEQFF. For the CDR3, the DNA is TGTGCCAGCACCCCATCAAGGGACAGAAATGAGCAGTTCTTC. The chain combines TRBV7-2 with TRBJ2-1, with 7 bases identical to TRBD1. CDR3 length: 14 residues. Germline assignment: CDR1 SGHTA and CDR2 FQGNSA. J lost 7 bases, V lost 7 bases, and 10 bases had no gene match.

As to this clonotype: A much larger clone lies a single base off, so this may be a read error. The chain recombines TRBV6-5 with TRBJ2-5, with TRBD2 matching 10 bases. The V and J ends lost 0 bases and 2 bases, in that order; junction bases with no gene match: 6. Germline V lookup: CDR1 MNHEY, CDR2 SVGAGI. This CDR3 comprises 17 residues. Here the CDR3 DNA reads TGTGCCAGCAGTTACTCGGGACTAGCGCGGGCGCAAGAGACCCAGTACTTC. This gives the protein CASSYSGLARAQETQYF.

In its sample, this clonotype was seen a few times. This chain uses TRBV5-1 with TRBJ2-5, with 13 bases fitting TRBD2. CDR1 SGHRS and CDR2 YFSETQ come from the germline V gene. After removal of 4 bases from V and 1 base from J, the junction contained 4 bases not matched to a gene. This CDR3 has 16 amino acids. CDR3 DNA: TGCGCCAGCAGCCCCGGGACTAGCGGGGCCCAAGAGACCCAGTACTTC. As protein: CASSPGTSGAQETQYF.

This clonotype was observed at least ten times. The CDR3 sequence: CASSLGDGLADSYEQYF. As DNA, the CDR3 is TGTGCCAGCAGCTTAGGGGACGGACTAGCGGACTCCTACGAGCAGTACTTC. The rearrangement uses TRBV11-1 and TRBJ2-7; 10 bases fit TRBD2. The CDR3 is 17 residues long. Germline V gene sequence: CDR1 SGHAT, CDR2 FQDESV (reference sequence). The ends lost 1 base at V and 0 bases at J; junction bases unmatched: 6.

In its sample, this clonotype was seen many times. The rearrangement joins TRBV6-1 to TRBJ1-5; 12 bases match TRBD1. Germline V gene sequence: CDR1 MNHNS, CDR2 SASEGT. The CDR3 contains 15 residues. J gave up 7 bases and V 6 bases, and 7 bases lay outside the gene matches. The CDR3 region has the DNA TGTGCCAGCAGGCCCGGGACAGGGGGCGAACAGCCCCAGCATTTT. Protein product: CASRPGTGGEQPQHF.

The chain joins TRBV7-2 to TRBJ2-5; TRBD2 aligns across 15 bases. The CDR3 has 17 amino acids. The V gene's germline CDR1 is SGHTA and CDR2 FQGNSA. J lost 4 bases, V lost 5 bases, and 8 bases had no gene match. Written as DNA, the CDR3 is TGTGCCAGCAGCCCGGGGGGACTAGCGGGGGGAGGAGAGACCCAGTACTTC. Its translation: CASSPGGLAGGGETQYF.

This clonotype was seen repeatedly, ten times or more. The DNA for the CDR3 is TGTGCCAGCAGCTTAGGGAACACATCCTACGAGCAGTACTTC. The encoded protein is CASSLGNTSYEQYF. The chain uses TRBV13 and TRBJ2-7; no firm D call. Germline CDR1 and CDR2: PRHDT and FYEKMQ (reference sequence). V lost 0 bases and J lost 1, with 7 bases in between. CDR3 size: 14 residues.

With respect to this clonotype: This may arise from a read error, as a much more abundant clone is one base away. V gene TRBV9 combines with J gene TRBJ2-5, with D unresolved. This CDR3 spans 13 amino acids. Germline CDR1 SGDLS, CDR2 YYNGEE. The germline V and J ends were trimmed by 0 bases and 2 bases, with 5 bases remaining between them. CDR3 in DNA: TGTGCCAGCAGCGTAGGGCCTCAAGAGACCCAGTACTTC. It is translated as CASSVGPQETQYF.

CDR3 nucleotide sequence: TGTGCCATCAGCCCGGTCTCTGGAAACACCATATATTTT. This translates into CAISPVSGNTIYF. The chain combines TRBV10-3 with TRBJ1-3; D is uncertain. Germline lookup yields CDR1 ENHRY and CDR2 SYGVKD. The CDR3 consists of 13 residues. Trimming left V 6 bases short and J 0 bases short, with 6 bases between.

There are many counts of this clonotype. The chain is built from TRBV20-1 and TRBJ2-5; 7 nucleotides agree with TRBD1. The junction had 6 bases not matched to a gene; V was cut back by 6 bases and J by 5 bases. The germline V gene has CDR1 DFQATT and CDR2 SNEGSKA (reference sequence). The CDR3 contains 12 residues. CDR3 sequence: CSAYRGGETQYF. CDR3 DNA: TGCAGTGCCTACAGGGGTGGGGAGACCCAGTACTTC.

This clonotype occurred many times. J is TRBJ2-2 and V is TRBV12-3 or TRBV12-4; tentatively, D is TRBD1 (6 bases). The V gene lost 6 bases and the J gene lost 7 bases, with 15 bases spanning the gap. The CDR3 extends over 14 amino acids. The chain's CDR3 is CASRLTGLGGELFF. The CDR3 DNA is TGTGCCAGCAGACTAACAGGGTTAGGCGGGGAGCTGTTTTTT.

This clonotype was seen a few times. The chain combines TRBV19 with TRBJ2-1; 7 nucleotides line up with TRBD1. V was clipped by 6 bases and J by 6 bases; unmatched bases: 11. CDR1 is LNHDA and CDR2 is SQIVND in the germline V gene (reference sequence). The CDR3 has 15 residues. CDR3 bases: TGTGCCAGTAGGACAGGGAGAGAGTTCTTCAATGAGCAGTTCTTC. This codes for CASRTGREFFNEQFF. The variable domain in full, with the rest retrieved from reference TRBV19 and TRBJ2-1, is DGGITQSPKYLFRKEGQNVTLSCEQNLNHDAMYWYRQDPGQGLRLIYYSQIVNDFQKGDIAEGYSVSREKKESFPLTVTSAQKNPTAFYLCASRTGREFFNEQFFGPGTRLTVL.

In regard to this clonotype: This clone may be a read error of a much larger clone one base away. This chain's CDR3 is CARSQTPRYGYTF. The CDR3 bases are TGTGCCCGCAGCCAGACTCCCCGCTATGGCTACACCTTC. V and J are TRBV27 and TRBJ1-2, with D unresolved. The length of the CDR3 is 13 residues. Per the germline V gene, CDR1 is MNHEY and CDR2 is SMNVEV (reference sequence).

The V gene is TRBV19, the J gene TRBJ1-3; D call uncertain. The CDR3 contains 15 residues. In germline, CDR1 is LNHDA, CDR2 SQIVND (reference sequence). The V gene lost 7 bases and the J gene lost 0 bases, with 13 bases spanning the gap. Here the CDR3 DNA reads TGTGCCAGTACCAAGGGCGTATACTCTGGAAACACCATATATTTT. Amino acids: CASTKGVYSGNTIYF.